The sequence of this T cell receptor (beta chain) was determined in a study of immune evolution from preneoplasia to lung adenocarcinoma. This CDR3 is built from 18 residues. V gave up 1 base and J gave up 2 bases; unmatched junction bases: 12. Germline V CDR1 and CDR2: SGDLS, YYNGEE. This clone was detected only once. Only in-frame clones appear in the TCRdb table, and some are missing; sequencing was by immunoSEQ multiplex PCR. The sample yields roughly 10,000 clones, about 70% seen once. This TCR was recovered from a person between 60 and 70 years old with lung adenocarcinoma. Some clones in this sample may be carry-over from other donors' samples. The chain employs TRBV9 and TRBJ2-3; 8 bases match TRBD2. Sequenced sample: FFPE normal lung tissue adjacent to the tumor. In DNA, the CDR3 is TGTGCCAGCAGCGTAAGTGGAAATAGCGGGACGAACACAGATACGCAGTATTTT. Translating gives CASSVSGNSGTNTDTQYF.